Below are 16 T cell receptor beta chains sequenced from a single sample in a study of metastatic and nonmetastatic thyroid tumors. The entire patient cohort was treatment-naive prior to thyroid surgery. TCRdb re-clonotyped the PCR reads via MiXCR. There are 100,000 or so clones in the sample; around 14% occur only once, and 3.6% lies in the top ten. The sample consisted of blood. These receptors all come from a female donor with papillary thyroid cancer or a benign thyroid nodule (not recorded which). Some clones in this sample may be carry-over from other donors' samples.

At least ten counts were recorded for this clone. The genes are TRBV28 and TRBJ2-7; 10 bases match TRBD1. From germline, CDR1 is MDHEN and CDR2 SYDVKM. With 6 bases clipped from V and 5 bases from J, the junction kept 7 bases outside the gene matches. This CDR3 comprises 14 residues. CDR3 DNA sequence: TGTGCCAGCAGATCCGGGACAGGGGTGCACGAGCAGTACTTC. Translated: CASRSGTGVHEQYF.

Points on this clone: Distinct nucleotide sequences in the sample also encode this CDR3. This sequence joins TRBV4-1 and TRBJ1-2; D perhaps matches TRBD1 (5 bases). Germline CDR1 is MGHRA and CDR2 is YSYEKL. The CDR3 extends over 15 amino acids. Trimming removed 3 bases from V and 0 bases from J, with 11 bases in between. CDR3 residues: CASSQSTGANYGYTF. The CDR3 DNA reads TGCGCCAGCAGCCAGTCTACAGGTGCTAACTATGGCTACACCTTC.

The sample holds many counts of this clone. This chain connects TRBV5-1 to TRBJ1-6; D is possibly TRBD1 (6 bases). Germline loops: CDR1 SGHRS, CDR2 YFSETQ. V lost 1 base, J lost 6 bases, and 14 bases lay in between. The CDR3 loop spans 16 amino acids. The CDR3, as DNA: TGCGCCAGCAGCTTGAACACGGACAGATTTAATTCACCCCTCCACTTT. Translation: CASSLNTDRFNSPLHF.

The chain recombines TRBV5-4 with TRBJ1-5; 7 bases are shared with TRBD1. The CDR3 extends over 15 amino acids. Germline-derived CDR1 and CDR2 are SGHNT and YYREEE (reference sequence). The trim removed 0 bases at V and 4 bases at J, leaving 4 bases unmatched. CDR3 in amino acids: CASSLVGQVNQPQHF. CDR3 coding DNA: TGTGCCAGCAGCTTGGTCGGACAGGTTAATCAGCCCCAGCATTTT.

Ten or more counts support this clone. V is TRBV4-1 and J is TRBJ1-6, with D possibly being TRBD1 (6 bases). Trimming pared 1 base from V and 10 bases from J, leaving 11 bases between. The CDR3 has 14 amino acids. In germline, CDR1 is MGHRA, CDR2 YSYEKL. CDR3 region: CASSQVGGGSPLHF. DNA for the CDR3: TGCGCCAGCAGCCAAGTTGGGGGCGGGTCACCCCTCCACTTT.

This clone was counted many times. V is TRBV5-1 and J is TRBJ2-7; unclear D gene. The germline CDR1 and CDR2 sequences are SGHRS and YFSETQ. This CDR3 region has 14 residues. Deletions cut 7 bases from V and 0 bases from J, with 14 bases between. The CDR3: CASSSSAPSYEQYF. In nucleotides, the CDR3 is TGCGCCAGCTCTTCCTCCGCACCCTCCTACGAGCAGTACTTC.

This clone came up many times. Written as DNA, the CDR3 is TGTGCCAGCAGCTATCCACCACGAGATACGCAGTATTTT. It specifies CASSYPPRDTQYF. The chain uses TRBV11-2 and TRBJ2-3, with no clear D. The length of the CDR3 is 13 residues. Trimming pared 4 bases from V and 5 bases from J, leaving 10 bases between. Germline V gives CDR1 SGHAT, CDR2 FQNNGV. Supplemented by reference TRBV11-2 and TRBJ2-3, the full variable domain reads EAGVAQSPRYKIIEKRQSVAFWCNPISGHATLYWYQQILGQGPKLLIQFQNNGVVDDSQLPKDRFSAERLKGVDSTLKIQPAKLEDSAVYLCASSYPPRDTQYFGPGTRLTVL.

This clone was observed many times. This rearrangement joins TRBV6-1 to TRBJ1-3; D remains ambiguous. The V gene's germline CDR1 is MNHNS and CDR2 SASEGT. CDR3 length equals 15 residues. The ends were cut back, 5 bases at V and 2 bases at J, with 13 bases in the middle. This CDR3 reads CASSYSATAGNTIYF. CDR3 bases: TGTGCCAGCAGTTACAGCGCAACGGCTGGAAACACCATATATTTT.

Many counts were recorded for this clone. This chain joins TRBV7-9 and TRBJ1-4; TRBD1 might be the D (6 bases). The CDR3 has 15 amino acids. Trimming shortened V by 5 bases and J by 3 bases, and 13 bases separated the two germline ends. Germline CDR1 SEHNR, CDR2 FQNEAQ (reference sequence). CDR3 region: CASSQRQAANEKLFF. The CDR3 region has the DNA TGTGCCAGCAGCCAAAGACAGGCGGCTAATGAAAAACTGTTTTTT.

There are many counts of this clone. CDR3 DNA: TGTGCCAGCAGCCTCCGTAGGGGGGGATGGTATGGCTACACCTTC. This codes for CASSLRRGGWYGYTF. The V call is TRBV28, the J call TRBJ1-2, with D maybe TRBD1 (6 bases). The CDR3 runs 15 residues. The V end lost 6 bases, the J end lost 5 bases, and 19 bases lay between the germline ends. Germline lookup yields CDR1 MDHEN and CDR2 SYDVKM.

This chain joins TRBV11-2 and TRBJ1-3; tentative D call: TRBD1 (6 bases). The CDR3 is 16 amino acids. The germline V gene encodes CDR1 SGHAT and CDR2 FQNNGV. V lost 6 bases and J lost 1, with 16 bases in between. CDR3: CASRPAPQGSGNTIYF. Written as DNA, the CDR3 is TGTGCCAGCAGACCCGCCCCCCAGGGGTCTGGAAACACCATATATTTT. The variable domain in full, with the rest retrieved from reference TRBV11-2 and TRBJ1-3, is EAGVAQSPRYKIIEKRQSVAFWCNPISGHATLYWYQQILGQGPKLLIQFQNNGVVDDSQLPKDRFSAERLKGVDSTLKIQPAKLEDSAVYLCASRPAPQGSGNTIYFGEGSWLTVV.

The chain employs TRBV12-3 or TRBV12-4 and TRBJ1-2, with 7 bases fitting TRBD1. The CDR3 loop spans 15 amino acids. The trim removed 7 bases at V and 8 bases at J, leaving 16 bases unmatched. The CDR3 nucleotides are TGTGCCAGCACCCTATGGGCAGGGGGGGGTTTGGGCTACACCTTC. As protein: CASTLWAGGGLGYTF.

For this clone: A junction boundary mismatches the germline segment, possibly from a read error. The chain couples TRBV11-2 to TRBJ2-7; D is possibly TRBD2 (6 bases). The CDR3 sequence is 16 residues long. Germline V gene sequence: CDR1 SGHAT, CDR2 FQNNGV. CDR3 in DNA: TGTACCAGCAGCTTAGGCCCCGGAGGGCAGAGTGACGAGCAGTACTTC. It specifies CTSSLGPGGQSDEQYF.

This clone was recorded a few times. A much larger clone lies one base from this, so it may be a read error. V gene TRBV19 combines with J gene TRBJ1-1; possibly TRBD1 for D (5 bases). Germline V gene lookup returns CDR1 LNHDA and CDR2 SQIVND (reference sequence). This CDR3 is built from 13 residues. CDR3 in amino acids: CASSIDHGTEDFF. DNA of the CDR3: TGTGCCAGTAGTATAGACCACGGGACGGAAGATTTCTTT.

Details on this clone: A read error may explain this, as a much larger clone is one base away. The sample holds other DNA sequences that translate to the same CDR3. The gene calls are TRBV7-9 and TRBJ1-1; D might be TRBD1 (5 bases). The CDR3 consists of 14 residues. The germline V gene has CDR1 SEHNR and CDR2 FQNEAQ (reference sequence). The CDR3 loop is CASSFTTWGTEAFF. Written as DNA, the CDR3 is TGTGCCAGCAGCTTTACGACATGGGGGACTGAGGCTTTCTTT.

This clone was seen only a few times. This clone may be a read error of a much larger clone one base away. V gene TRBV5-1 combines with J gene TRBJ1-1, with D maybe TRBD1 (6 bases). The length of the CDR3 is 14 residues. Germline CDR1 is SGHRS and CDR2 is YFSETQ. CDR3 residues: CASRSGAGDTESFF. The CDR3, as DNA: TGCGCCAGCAGGTCCGGGGCAGGGGACACTGAATCTTTCTTT.